This T cell receptor (beta chain) is from a study of blood T cell repertoires in COVID-19. Across the whole study: Samples of COVID-19 (acute and convalescent) were obtained from the United States, Italy and Spain.

Germline V lookup: CDR1 SEHNR, CDR2 FQNEAQ (reference sequence). J gave up 4 bases and V 3 bases, and 6 bases lay outside the gene matches. This CDR3 is built from 16 residues. Per the original data handling: Estimated nucleated cell counts came from reference gene primer amplification. The method was immunoSEQ multiplex PCR; TCRdb's version includes in-frame clones alone and lacks a portion of them. The D gene and trimming were derived from the DNA, and the V and J assignments and clone size from that table. The data contain a few hundred thousand clones, almost 85% of them seen just once; the ten biggest clones take up around 7.2%.

Sequenced material: peripheral blood. The J gene is TRBJ1-3, the V gene TRBV7-9, with TRBD1 identical over 10 bases. This TCR derives from a human donor in a cohort sampled during active COVID-19. This CDR3 reads CASSFPGQGIGNTIYF. The CDR3 DNA is TGTGCCAGCAGCTTCCCGGGACAGGGGATAGGAAACACCATATATTTT.